This TCR beta chain was profiled in a study of monozygotic twins with inflammatory bowel disease. This CDR3 comprises 16 residues. Germline loops: CDR1 SEHNR, CDR2 FQNEAQ (reference sequence). A template switching step added UMIs, each with a 6-nucleotide sample barcode. Following a re-call of the 5' RACE reads, TCRdb has one entry per CDR3 protein and lacks DNA. Its table records more than 100,000 distinct CDR3 sequences. The sequenced sample was blood. This clonotype was sampled from a human donor with ulcerative colitis or Crohn's disease, or a healthy co-twin of an affected twin (not recorded which). The chain joins TRBV7-9 to TRBJ2-7; without DNA, the TCRdb call of TRBD1 cannot be checked. CDR3 loop: CASSLSGGTGGWEQYF.